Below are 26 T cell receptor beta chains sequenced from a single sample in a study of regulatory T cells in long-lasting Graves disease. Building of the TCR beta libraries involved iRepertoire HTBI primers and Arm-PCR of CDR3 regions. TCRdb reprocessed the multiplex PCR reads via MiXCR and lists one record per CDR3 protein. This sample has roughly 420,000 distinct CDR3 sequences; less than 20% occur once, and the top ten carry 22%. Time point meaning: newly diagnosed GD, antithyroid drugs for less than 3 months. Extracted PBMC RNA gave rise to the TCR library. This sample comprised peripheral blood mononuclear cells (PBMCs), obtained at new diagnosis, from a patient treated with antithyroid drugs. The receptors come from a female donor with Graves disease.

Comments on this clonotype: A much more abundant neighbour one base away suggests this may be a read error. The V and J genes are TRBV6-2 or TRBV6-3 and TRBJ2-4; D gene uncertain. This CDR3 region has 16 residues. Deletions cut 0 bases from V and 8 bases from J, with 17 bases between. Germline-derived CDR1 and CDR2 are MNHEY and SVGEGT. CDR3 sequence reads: CASSYSMAPREDIQYF. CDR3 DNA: TGTGCCAGCAGTTACTCGATGGCACCAAGGGAAGACATTCAGTACTTC.

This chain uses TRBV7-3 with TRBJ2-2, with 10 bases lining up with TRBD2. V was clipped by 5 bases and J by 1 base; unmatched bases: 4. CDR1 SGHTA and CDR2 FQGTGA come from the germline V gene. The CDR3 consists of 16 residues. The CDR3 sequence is CASSKIAGGNTGELFF. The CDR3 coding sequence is TGTGCCAGCAGCAAGATAGCGGGAGGGAACACCGGGGAGCTGTTTTTT.

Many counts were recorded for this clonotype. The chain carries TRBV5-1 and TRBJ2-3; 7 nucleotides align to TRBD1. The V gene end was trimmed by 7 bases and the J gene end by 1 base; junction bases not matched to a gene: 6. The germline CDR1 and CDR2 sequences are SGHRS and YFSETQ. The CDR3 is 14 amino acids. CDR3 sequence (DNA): TGCGCCAGCGCCGGGACAGTCGGCACAGATACGCAGTATTTT. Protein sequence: CASAGTVGTDTQYF.

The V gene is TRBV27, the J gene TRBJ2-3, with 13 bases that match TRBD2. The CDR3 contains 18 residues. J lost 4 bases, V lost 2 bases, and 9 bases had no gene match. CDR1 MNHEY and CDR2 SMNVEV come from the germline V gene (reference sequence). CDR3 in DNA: TGTGCCAGCAGTTTACCGGGGACTAGCGGGATAGGGGCAGATACGCAGTATTTT. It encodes CASSLPGTSGIGADTQYF.

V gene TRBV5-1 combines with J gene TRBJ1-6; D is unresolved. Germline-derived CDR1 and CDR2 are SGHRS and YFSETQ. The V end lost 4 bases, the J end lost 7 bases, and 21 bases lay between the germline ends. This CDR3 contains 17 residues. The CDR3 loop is CASSLHPGAFKNSPLHF. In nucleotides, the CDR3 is TGCGCCAGCAGCCTACACCCGGGTGCATTCAAAAATTCACCCCTCCACTTT.

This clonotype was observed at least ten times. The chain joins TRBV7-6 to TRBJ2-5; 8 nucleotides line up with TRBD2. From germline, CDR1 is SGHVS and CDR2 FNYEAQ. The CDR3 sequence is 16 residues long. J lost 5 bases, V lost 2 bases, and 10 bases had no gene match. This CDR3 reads CASSLLIGTRGETQYF. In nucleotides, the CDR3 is TGTGCCAGCAGCTTACTAATTGGGACTAGAGGCGAGACCCAGTACTTC.

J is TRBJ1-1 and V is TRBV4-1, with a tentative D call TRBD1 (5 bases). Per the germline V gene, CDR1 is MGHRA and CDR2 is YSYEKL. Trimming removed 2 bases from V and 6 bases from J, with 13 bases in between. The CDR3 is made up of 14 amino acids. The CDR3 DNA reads TGCGCCAGCAGCCAACCAAGAGGGGTGTCTGAAGCTTTCTTT. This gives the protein CASSQPRGVSEAFF.

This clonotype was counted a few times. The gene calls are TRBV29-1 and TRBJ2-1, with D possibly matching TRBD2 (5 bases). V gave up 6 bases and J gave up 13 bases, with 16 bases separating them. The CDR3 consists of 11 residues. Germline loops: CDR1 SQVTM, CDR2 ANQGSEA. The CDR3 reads CSVAEGGYQFF. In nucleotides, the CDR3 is TGCAGCGTGGCCGAAGGCGGGTATCAGTTCTTC.

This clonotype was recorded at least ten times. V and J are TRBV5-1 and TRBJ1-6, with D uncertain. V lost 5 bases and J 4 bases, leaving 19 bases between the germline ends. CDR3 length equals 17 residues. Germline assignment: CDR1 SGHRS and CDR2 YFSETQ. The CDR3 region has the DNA TGCGCCAGCAGTAACATCCCGTCGGGGAGTTATAATTCACCCCTCCACTTT. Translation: CASSNIPSGSYNSPLHF.

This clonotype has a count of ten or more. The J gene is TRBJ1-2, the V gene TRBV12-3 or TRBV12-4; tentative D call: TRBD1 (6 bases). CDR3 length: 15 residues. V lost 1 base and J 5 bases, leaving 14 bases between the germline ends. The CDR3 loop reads CASSLVQGGGYGYTF. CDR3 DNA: TGTGCCAGCAGTTTAGTTCAGGGAGGGGGGTATGGCTACACCTTC.

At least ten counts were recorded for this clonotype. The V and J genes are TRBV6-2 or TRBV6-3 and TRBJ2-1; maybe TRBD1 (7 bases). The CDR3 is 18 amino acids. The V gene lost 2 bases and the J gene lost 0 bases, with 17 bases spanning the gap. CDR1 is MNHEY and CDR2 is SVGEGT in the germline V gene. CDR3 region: CASSYPRGALRSYNEQFF. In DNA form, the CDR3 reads TGTGCCAGCAGTTACCCCAGGGGGGCCCTACGCTCCTACAATGAGCAGTTCTTC.

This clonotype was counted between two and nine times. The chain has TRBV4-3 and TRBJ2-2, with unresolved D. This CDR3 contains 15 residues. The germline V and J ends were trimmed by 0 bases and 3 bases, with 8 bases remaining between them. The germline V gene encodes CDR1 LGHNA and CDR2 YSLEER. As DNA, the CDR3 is TGCGCCAGCAGCCAAGAAGGTTCCTACACCGGGGAGCTGTTTTTT. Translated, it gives CASSQEGSYTGELFF.

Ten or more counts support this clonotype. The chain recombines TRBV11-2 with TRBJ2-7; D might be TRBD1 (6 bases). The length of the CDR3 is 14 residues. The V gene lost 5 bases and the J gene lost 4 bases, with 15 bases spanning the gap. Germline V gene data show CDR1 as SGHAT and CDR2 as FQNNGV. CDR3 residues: CASSGGGRGYEQYF. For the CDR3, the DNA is TGTGCCAGCAGCGGTGGAGGCAGGGGATACGAGCAGTACTTC. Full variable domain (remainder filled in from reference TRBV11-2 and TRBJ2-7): EAGVAQSPRYKIIEKRQSVAFWCNPISGHATLYWYQQILGQGPKLLIQFQNNGVVDDSQLPKDRFSAERLKGVDSTLKIQPAKLEDSAVYLCASSGGGRGYEQYFGPGTRLTVT.

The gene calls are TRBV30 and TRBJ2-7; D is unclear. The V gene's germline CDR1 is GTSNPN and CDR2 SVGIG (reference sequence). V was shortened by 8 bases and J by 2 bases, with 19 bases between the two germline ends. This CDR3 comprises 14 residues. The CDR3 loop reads CASRTSGGPYEQYF. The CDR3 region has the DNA TGTGCCAGCAGAACTTCTGGCGGCCCCTACGAGCAGTACTTC.

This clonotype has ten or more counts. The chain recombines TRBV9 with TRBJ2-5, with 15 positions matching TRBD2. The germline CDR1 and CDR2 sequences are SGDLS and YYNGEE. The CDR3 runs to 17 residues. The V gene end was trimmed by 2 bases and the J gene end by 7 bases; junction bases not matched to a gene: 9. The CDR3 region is CASSVGLAGGSGGTQYF. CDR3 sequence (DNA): TGTGCCAGCAGCGTCGGACTAGCGGGGGGGTCCGGCGGGACCCAGTACTTC.

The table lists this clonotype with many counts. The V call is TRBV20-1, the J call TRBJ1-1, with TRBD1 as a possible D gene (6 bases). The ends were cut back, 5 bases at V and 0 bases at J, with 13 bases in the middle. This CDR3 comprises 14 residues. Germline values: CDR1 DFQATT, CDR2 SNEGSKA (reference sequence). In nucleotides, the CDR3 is TGCAGTGCTCCTCAGGAGGGGGTGAACACTGAAGCTTTCTTT. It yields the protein CSAPQEGVNTEAFF.

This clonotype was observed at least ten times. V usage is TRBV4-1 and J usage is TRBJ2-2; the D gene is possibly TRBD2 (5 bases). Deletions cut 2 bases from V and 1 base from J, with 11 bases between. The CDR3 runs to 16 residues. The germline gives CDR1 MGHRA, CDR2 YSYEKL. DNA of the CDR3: TGCGCCAGCAGCCAAAGTCTAGCCCGGAACACCGGGGAGCTGTTTTTT. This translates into CASSQSLARNTGELFF.

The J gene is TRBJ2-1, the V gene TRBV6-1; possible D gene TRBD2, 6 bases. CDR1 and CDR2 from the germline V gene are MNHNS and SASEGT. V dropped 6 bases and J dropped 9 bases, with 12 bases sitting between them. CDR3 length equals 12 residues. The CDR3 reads CASRRLDSEQFF. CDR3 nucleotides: TGTGCCAGCAGACGACTAGACAGTGAGCAGTTCTTC.

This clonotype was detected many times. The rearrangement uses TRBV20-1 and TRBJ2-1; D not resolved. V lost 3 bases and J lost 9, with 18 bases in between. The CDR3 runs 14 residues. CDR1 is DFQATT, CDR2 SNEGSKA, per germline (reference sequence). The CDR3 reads CSASPFPSGSEQFF. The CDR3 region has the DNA TGCAGTGCTAGTCCTTTCCCCTCCGGCAGTGAGCAGTTCTTC.

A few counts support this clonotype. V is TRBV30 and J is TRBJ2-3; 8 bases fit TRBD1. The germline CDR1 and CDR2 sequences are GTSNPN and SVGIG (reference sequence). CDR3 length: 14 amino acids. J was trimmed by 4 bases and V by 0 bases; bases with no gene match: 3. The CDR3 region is CAWSVGQGADTQYF. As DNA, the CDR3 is TGTGCCTGGAGTGTTGGACAGGGAGCAGATACGCAGTATTTT.

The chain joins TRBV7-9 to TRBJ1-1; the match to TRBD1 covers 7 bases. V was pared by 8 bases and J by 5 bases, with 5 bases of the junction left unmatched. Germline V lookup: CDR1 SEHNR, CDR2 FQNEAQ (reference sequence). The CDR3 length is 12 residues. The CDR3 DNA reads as TGTGCCAGCGGTCGACAGGGTACTGAAGCTTTCTTT. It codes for CASGRQGTEAFF.

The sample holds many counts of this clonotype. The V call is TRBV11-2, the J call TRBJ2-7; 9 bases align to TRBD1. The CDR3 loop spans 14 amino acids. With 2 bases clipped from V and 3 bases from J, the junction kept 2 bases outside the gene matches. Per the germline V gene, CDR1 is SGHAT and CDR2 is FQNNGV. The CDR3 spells CASSLRTGDYEQYF. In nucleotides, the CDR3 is TGTGCCAGCAGCTTAAGGACAGGGGACTACGAGCAGTACTTC. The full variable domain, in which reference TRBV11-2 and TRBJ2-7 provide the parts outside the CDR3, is EAGVAQSPRYKIIEKRQSVAFWCNPISGHATLYWYQQILGQGPKLLIQFQNNGVVDDSQLPKDRFSAERLKGVDSTLKIQPAKLEDSAVYLCASSLRTGDYEQYFGPGTRLTVT.

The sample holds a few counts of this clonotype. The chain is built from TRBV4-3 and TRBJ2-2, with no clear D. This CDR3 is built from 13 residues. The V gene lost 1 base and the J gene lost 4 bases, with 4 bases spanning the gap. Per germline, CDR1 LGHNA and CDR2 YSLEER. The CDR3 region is CASSQATTGELFF. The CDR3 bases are TGCGCCAGCAGCCAAGCAACCACCGGGGAGCTGTTTTTT.

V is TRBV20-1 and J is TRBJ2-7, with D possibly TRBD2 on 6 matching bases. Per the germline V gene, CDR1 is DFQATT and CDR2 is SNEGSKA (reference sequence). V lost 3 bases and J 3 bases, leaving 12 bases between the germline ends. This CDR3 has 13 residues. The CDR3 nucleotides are TGCAGTGCTAGCGGGAGCGTCAACTACGAGCAGTACTTC. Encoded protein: CSASGSVNYEQYF.

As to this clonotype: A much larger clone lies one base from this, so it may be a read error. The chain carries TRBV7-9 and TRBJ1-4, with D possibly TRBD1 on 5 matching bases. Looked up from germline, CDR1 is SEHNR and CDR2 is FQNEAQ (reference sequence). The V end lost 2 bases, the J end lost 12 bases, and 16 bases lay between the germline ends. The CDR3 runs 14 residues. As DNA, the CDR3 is TGTGCCAGCAGCTTACTGGGGGGAGAGGGAGAACTGTTTTTT. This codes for CASSLLGGEGELFF.

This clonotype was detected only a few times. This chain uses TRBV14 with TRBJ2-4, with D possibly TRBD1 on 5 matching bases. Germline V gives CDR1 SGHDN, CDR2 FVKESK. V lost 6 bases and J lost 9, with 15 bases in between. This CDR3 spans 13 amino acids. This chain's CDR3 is CASSPQGFSIQYF. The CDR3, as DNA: TGTGCCAGCAGTCCCCAGGGTTTTAGCATTCAGTACTTC.